This record looks at one T cell receptor beta chain sequence and its context. The antigen is undetermined. Sequenced by immunoSEQ multiplex PCR; TCRdb stores in-frame clones only, minus some. The profile shows about 35,000 clones, around 90% of them singletons. CDR1 is SGHNT, CDR2 YENEEA, per germline. The V gene end was trimmed by 5 bases and the J gene end by 8 bases; junction bases not matched to a gene: 10. The CDR3 is 17 residues long. This specimen comes from a study of T cells in localized non-small cell lung cancer. Study-level findings and limits: As only one tumor region underwent sequencing, heterogeneity remains possible. Peak T cell clonality was found in uninvolved adjacent lung, exceeding tumor. Median detection of top 100 tumor clones in adjacent lung was 57 clones.

The V gene is TRBV11-3, the J gene TRBJ2-1; the match to TRBD2 covers 15 bases. This TCR was sampled from a female donor older than 55 with stage II lung adenocarcinoma. The material sequenced was peripheral blood mononuclear cells, taken before any cancer treatment. In DNA, the CDR3 is TGTGCCAGCAGCGCCGGACTAGCGGGAGGGCCAATCGATGAGCAGTTCTTC. The encoded protein is CASSAGLAGGPIDEQFF.